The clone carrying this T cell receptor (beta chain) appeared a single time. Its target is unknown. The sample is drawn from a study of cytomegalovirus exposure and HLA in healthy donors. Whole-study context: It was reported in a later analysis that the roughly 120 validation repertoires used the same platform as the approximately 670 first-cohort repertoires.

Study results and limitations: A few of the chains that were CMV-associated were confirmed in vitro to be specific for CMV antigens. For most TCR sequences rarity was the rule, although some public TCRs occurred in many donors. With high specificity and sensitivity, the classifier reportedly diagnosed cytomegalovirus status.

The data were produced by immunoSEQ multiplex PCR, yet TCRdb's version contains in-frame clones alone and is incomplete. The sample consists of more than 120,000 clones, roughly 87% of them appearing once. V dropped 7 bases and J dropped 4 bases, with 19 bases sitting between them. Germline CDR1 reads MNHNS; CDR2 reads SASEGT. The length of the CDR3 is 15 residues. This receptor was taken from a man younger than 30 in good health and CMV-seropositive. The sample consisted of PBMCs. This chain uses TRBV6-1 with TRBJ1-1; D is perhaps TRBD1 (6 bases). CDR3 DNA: TGTGCCAGCACGCGGGGGCGAAGTGGTGGCACTGAAGCTTTCTTT. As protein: CASTRGRSGGTEAFF.